This TCR beta chain was identified in a study of CD8 T cells in ankylosing spondylitis. Study-wide results and caveats: Disease-linked clones reportedly showed significant enrichment in matched ankylosing spondylitis synovial fluid. A TCR beta motif made of 7 to 9 highly homologous variants seemed typical of ankylosing spondylitis blood.

This clonotype came up a few times. The antigen remains undetermined. With molecular barcodes, quantitative 5'-RACE was used to make the TCR beta libraries. MiXCR, applied by TCRdb to the 5' RACE reads, yields one record per CDR3 protein. The sample has around 770,000 distinct CDR3 sequences, around 17% seen once. With 1 base clipped from V and 3 bases from J, the junction kept 0 bases outside the gene matches. From germline, CDR1 is DFQATT and CDR2 SNEGSKA (reference sequence). The CDR3 length is 13 residues. The V call is TRBV20-1, the J call TRBJ2-1; 7 bases align to TRBD2. This clonotype originated in a male donor with ankylosing spondylitis. Sequenced: blood, either unsorted or a sorted T cell fraction (not recorded which). The CDR3 sequence: CSARAGGYNEQFF. CDR3 in DNA: TGCAGTGCTAGAGCGGGAGGCTACAATGAGCAGTTCTTC.